The T cell receptor beta chain under discussion was sequenced for a study of regulatory dendritic cells for organ transplantation. The germline V gene has CDR1 MNHEY and CDR2 SVGAGI. V lost 5 bases to trimming and J lost 11 bases, with 18 bases between them. The CDR3 is 13 residues long. Worth noting for this clone: As yet, its antigen is unknown.

Whole-study findings and limits: Mature dendritic cells appeared to drive more memory CD8+ clonal expansion than regulatory ones.

The data were produced by immunoSEQ multiplex PCR, yet TCRdb's version contains in-frame clones alone and is incomplete. This table has about 30,000 clones, approximately 80% appearing once. The chain employs TRBV6-5 and TRBJ1-1; D uncertain. Sequenced input: naive CD4+ T cells from blood. The subset was: CD45RA+ naive T cells. This sequence was found in a human donor in good health. The CDR3 reads CASSEGLRVYAFF. The CDR3 DNA reads as TGTGCCAGCAGTGAGGGCCTAAGGGTCTATGCTTTCTTT.